This T cell receptor beta chain derives from a study of CD8+CD57+ T cells in acquired aplastic anemia (dated by TCRdb to between 2018 and 2020). About the study as a whole: On average, sorted CD4+ and CD8+ cells yielded approximately 3 ug of extracted DNA, with a range of about 0.19 to 30 ug. CD8+CD57+ expansion was defined as a frequency above the mean frequency observed in healthy subjects.

TCR beta VDJ combination and CDR3 sequence profiling used genomic DNA as the template. An Illumina HiSeq 2000 was used for TCR repertoire sequencing. On the authors' methods: TRBV/TRBJ rearrangement plots, CDR3 size and DJ length profiles, and Simpson's diversity index were used to assess repertoires. The most abundant DNA sequence in the deep sequencing data was defined as the immunodominant clone. CDR3 amino acid sequences were checked for sharing between subjects and were compared against published repertoires and the VDJdb database. The raw public reads went through TCRdb reprocessing: fastp at Q25, MiXCR clone calling, in-frame beta chains kept. Rows are combined by CDR3 protein, so each entry shows the most common genes and DNA. TCRdb's processing, not the study's, gives the V and J calls here. Across this sample there are 150,000 to 200,000 distinct CDR3 sequences, with around 48% seen only once. Jointly, the top ten make up roughly 2.8% of the sample.

The paper's findings and limits, for the study overall: Between patients and healthy controls, no significant difference in CD8+ Simpson's diversity was found (P=0.060). Around 30 CD8+ CDR3 sequences were found to be shared between patients and controls, but these sequences appeared to be highly expressed in patients and within the immunodominant clones of the patients.

Flow cytometry had shown CD8+CD57+ cell expansion in the patients selected for sequencing. Every patient had severe acquired aplastic anemia, diagnosed using the International Study of Aplastic Anemia and Agranulocytosis and Camitta criteria. No therapy had been received by the patients at the time of blood sampling. The study deep-sequenced TCR repertoires of sorted CD4+ and CD8+ blood T cells from severe aplastic anemia patients and healthy subjects. Patients were enrolled in the USA under clinicaltrials.gov protocols 00001620, 01623167, 00001397, 00071045, 00081523 and 00961064. Ficoll-Paque density gradient centrifugation was used to isolate peripheral blood mononuclear cells. Before DNA extraction, CD4+ and CD8+ T cells were sorted by FACS or by magnetic beads. Ends trimmed: V by 6 bases, J by 6 bases; bases unmatched to a gene: 9. CDR1 and CDR2 are read off the germline V gene as MNHNS and SASEGT. Including cysteine and phenylalanine, the CDR3 has 15 amino acids. Only the CDR3 part of the read is kept: 45 bases, read in frame from the first base.

This clonotype was observed many times. No antigen is known for it. Within one base of it there is no much larger clone, and no base qualities were kept. Sequenced material: sorted CD4+, CD8+, or CD8+CD57+ T cells (not recorded which) from PBMCs. The sequence came from a human donor with aplastic anemia. The rearrangement joined TRBV6-1 to TRBJ2-7; 12 central nucleotides agree with TRBD2. CDR3 sequence: CASRPTSGSTGEQYF. The DNA is as follows: TGTGCCAGCAGGCCGACTAGCGGGAGTACAGGCGAGCAGTACTTC.